This T cell receptor beta chain was obtained from a study of control samples from healthy donors and cancer patients. Assay: immunoSEQ multiplex PCR; the TCRdb copy retains only in-frame clones and omits some. The table records under 150,000 clones, 80% to 90% of them present only once. Germline CDR1 and CDR2: MGHRA and YSYEKL. J was trimmed by 8 bases and V by 0 bases; bases with no gene match: 11. The CDR3 extends over 17 amino acids. This sequence was found in a woman aged 45-65 years with colorectal cancer. The chain recombines TRBV4-1 with TRBJ2-3; 10 positions agree with TRBD2. Sequenced input: PBMCs. CDR3 in amino acids: CASSQDRDSGGLVTQYF. The DNA of the CDR3 is TGCGCCAGCAGCCAAGATCGGGATAGCGGGGGGCTGGTTACGCAGTATTTT.